Ten or more counts support the clone carrying this T cell receptor beta chain. Its cognate antigen is unknown. Germline V gene data show CDR1 as SGDLS and CDR2 as YYNGEE. The ends were cut back, 0 bases at V and 0 bases at J, with 18 bases in the middle. The CDR3 contains 18 residues. A second PCR, run for roughly 7 to 11 cycles, used a sample-barcoded 5' primer plus a J-beta primer mix. Every cDNA molecule bore a tag from a template-switch adaptor containing 12 random nucleotides. From each sample, at least 2.5 million paired-end reads containing CDR3 were obtained. Via MiXCR, TCRdb re-called the 5' RACE reads, giving one row per CDR3 protein. Of hundreds of thousands of distinct CDR3 sequences listed, about 25% were seen once; the top ten hold under 9%. The sample is drawn from a study of blood T cells in healthy people across ages. Findings of the study overall: Getting older went along with TCR beta diversity per million T cells dropping roughly linearly.

The same sample was also studied in work on T cells of mothers and their children. This second report adds: Each mother yielded more than 9.5 million TCR beta CDR3 reads. Each child yielded a few million reads.

V usage is TRBV9 and J usage is TRBJ2-5; a possible D gene is TRBD1 (5 bases). The specimen was blood. The clonotype originates from a boy between 10 and 17 years old in good health. CDR3 coding DNA: TGTGCCAGCAGCGTAGACCTTAGTAGGTCAGGGTACCAAGAGACCCAGTACTTC. It encodes CASSVDLSRSGYQETQYF.